This record concerns one T cell receptor beta chain sequence. With a much larger clone just one base away, this may be a read error. The sample carries other DNA sequences with the same CDR3. Amplification used 60 Vbeta primers and 13 Jbeta primers. Clones were read by immunoSEQ multiplex PCR, and TCRdb kept only the in-frame ones, dropping some. The sample shows about 130,000 clones, 65% to 80% of them seen only once. This sample stems from a study of cytomegalovirus exposure and HLA in healthy donors. From germline, CDR1 is SGHNT and CDR2 YYREEE (reference sequence). CDR3 length: 14 residues. V shed 4 bases and J shed 2 bases, with 9 bases lying between them.

The TCR sequence derives from a woman in her thirties or forties in good health and CMV-seropositive. The genes are TRBV5-4 and TRBJ2-2; D not resolved. The sequencing sample was made of PBMCs. The CDR3 loop is CASSVELNTGELFF. DNA for the CDR3: TGTGCCAGCAGCGTAGAGTTAAACACCGGGGAGCTGTTTTTT.